Listed here are 4 T cell receptor beta chains from one sample, sequenced in a study of glioma-infiltrating T cells after dendritic cell vaccination. Produced via immunoSEQ multiplex PCR; TCRdb's table is partial and in-frame only. The sample has about 64,000 clones; 86% are singletons. Time point defined: after dendritic cell vaccination, including at tumor progression/relapse. The sequences come from blood, collected after dendritic cell vaccination. Every receptor here comes from a human donor with glioblastoma.

Concerning this clone itself: Germline is not matched at one junction end, which may reflect a read error. The V call is TRBV19, the J call TRBJ2-1; 8 nucleotides align to TRBD1. CDR1 is LNHDA, CDR2 SQIVND, per germline (reference sequence). The CDR3 covers 15 residues. The DNA of the CDR3 is TGTGCCAGTAGTTTAGACAGGGGCTCCTACAATGAGCAGTTCTTC. It translates to CASSLDRGSYNEQFF.

CDR3 coding DNA: TGTGCCTGGAGCCGGGGGATCCAAGAGACCCAGTACTTC. Translated: CAWSRGIQETQYF. The chain uses TRBV30 and TRBJ2-5; possibly TRBD2 for D (6 bases). The ends were cut back, 3 bases at V and 1 base at J, with 9 bases in the middle. CDR3 length equals 13 residues. Germline V lookup: CDR1 GTSNPN, CDR2 SVGIG (reference sequence).

This chain connects TRBV15 to TRBJ2-7; possibly TRBD2 for D (5 bases). The V gene lost 4 bases and the J gene lost 1 base, with 17 bases spanning the gap. From germline, CDR1 is LNHNV and CDR2 YYDKDF (reference sequence). This CDR3 contains 16 residues. CDR3 amino acids: CATSTPWSSRSYEQYF. The CDR3 DNA reads as TGTGCCACCAGCACTCCCTGGTCTAGCCGATCCTACGAGCAGTACTTC.

The rearrangement uses TRBV6-5 and TRBJ2-1, with 11 bases identical to TRBD1. This CDR3 is built from 16 residues. The germline CDR1 and CDR2 sequences are MNHEY and SVGAGI. After removal of 1 base from V and 8 bases from J, the junction contained 7 bases not matched to a gene. The CDR3 protein is CASSYLDRGRKDEQFF. Here the CDR3 DNA reads TGTGCCAGCAGTTACTTGGACAGGGGGCGCAAGGATGAGCAGTTCTTC.